Shown below are 14 T cell receptor beta chains from a single sample sequenced in a study of blood T cell repertoires in COVID-19. The table came from immunoSEQ multiplex PCR; TCRdb's copy has only in-frame clones and leaves some out. The table records around 35,000 clones, 87% of them present only once. Sequences were obtained from peripheral blood. These TCRs come from a human donor in a cohort sampled during active COVID-19.

V is TRBV10-2 and J is TRBJ2-7, with D possibly being TRBD2 (7 bases). With 10 bases removed from V and 5 bases from J, the gap between germline ends came to 21 bases. CDR3 length: 14 residues. Germline V gene sequence: CDR1 WSHSY, CDR2 SAAADI. CDR3 in amino acids: CAILTGQGGDEQYF. CDR3 nucleotides: TGCGCCATCCTGACTGGCCAAGGGGGGGACGAGCAGTACTTC.

V and J are TRBV5-1 and TRBJ1-6; TRBD1 matches at 9 bases. The CDR3 covers 17 residues. V lost 3 bases and J lost 0; bases outside the gene matches: 4. The germline V gene has CDR1 SGHRS and CDR2 YFSETQ. The CDR3 spells CASSWDRASSYNSPLHF. As DNA, the CDR3 is TGCGCCAGCAGCTGGGACAGGGCCAGCTCCTATAATTCACCCCTCCACTTT.

The chain carries TRBV2 and TRBJ2-1; the D gene is possibly TRBD1 (5 bases). Trimming pared 0 bases from V and 1 base from J, leaving 7 bases between. The germline V gene encodes CDR1 SNHLY and CDR2 FYNNEI. The CDR3 sequence is 15 residues long. For the CDR3, the DNA is TGTGCCAGCAGTGAAGCGTCAGGGTCCTACAATGAGCAGTTCTTC. It encodes CASSEASGSYNEQFF.

The V call is TRBV29-1, the J call TRBJ2-7; TRBD1 matches at 7 bases. J gave up 1 base and V 8 bases, and 5 bases lay outside the gene matches. The CDR3 totals 12 residues. The V gene's germline CDR1 is SQVTM and CDR2 ANQGSEA. CDR3: CSFQGQSYEQYF. The CDR3 coding sequence is TGCAGCTTCCAGGGACAGTCCTACGAGCAGTACTTC.

This clone was seen a few times. V and J are TRBV6-6 and TRBJ1-2; perhaps TRBD1 as D (5 bases). The V gene's germline CDR1 is MNHNY and CDR2 SVGAGI (reference sequence). V was shortened by 9 bases and J by 9 bases, with 20 bases between the two germline ends. This CDR3 has 13 residues. CDR3 nucleotide sequence: TGTGCCAGTGACCCCGGGGGAGGCAGTCGCTACACCTTC. Protein: CASDPGGGSRYTF.

The rearrangement links TRBV5-1 to TRBJ2-7; 7 bases are shared with TRBD1. The CDR3 totals 13 residues. J lost 4 bases, V lost 4 bases, and 5 bases had no gene match. Germline CDR1 reads SGHRS; CDR2 reads YFSETQ. This chain's CDR3 is CASSRQGQYEQYF. The DNA for the CDR3 is TGCGCCAGCAGCCGACAGGGTCAGTACGAGCAGTACTTC.

The gene calls are TRBV5-4 and TRBJ2-3, with TRBD1 matching 9 bases. This CDR3 region has 15 residues. J lost 0 bases, V lost 4 bases, and 3 bases had no gene match. The germline gives CDR1 SGHNT, CDR2 YYREEE (reference sequence). The CDR3 DNA reads as TGTGCCAGCAGCCATGACAGGGGGAGCACAGATACGCAGTATTTT. As protein: CASSHDRGSTDTQYF.

The V call is TRBV6-5, the J call TRBJ2-7; 8 nucleotides agree with TRBD1. CDR3 length: 15 residues. Germline loops: CDR1 MNHEY, CDR2 SVGAGI. The J segment lost 2 bases and the V segment lost 2 bases, leaving 5 bases of the junction unmatched. CDR3 in DNA: TGTGCCAGCAGTTACCGGAGGACAGGGCCCTACGAGCAGTACTTC. The encoded protein is CASSYRRTGPYEQYF.

The rearrangement uses TRBV18 and TRBJ1-2, with 7 bases identical to TRBD1. Trimming removed 2 bases from V and 6 bases from J; junction bases left unmatched: 3. This CDR3 has 13 amino acids. Germline CDR1 reads KGHSH; CDR2 reads LQKENI. The CDR3 region is CASSPGQGDGYTF. CDR3 coding DNA: TGTGCCAGCTCACCAGGGCAGGGGGATGGCTACACCTTC.

This chain connects TRBV7-2 to TRBJ1-4; tentatively, D is TRBD1 (6 bases). This CDR3 spans 15 amino acids. Germline lookup yields CDR1 SGHTA and CDR2 FQGNSA. V was pared by 1 base and J by 8 bases, with 14 bases between. The DNA for the CDR3 is TGTGCCAGCAGCTTAGGGCGGGGGGCAAGGGAAAAACTGTTTTTT. It encodes CASSLGRGAREKLFF.

CDR3 region: CASSRTGRSTEAFF. The CDR3 DNA reads as TGTGCCAGTAGTAGGACAGGGCGGAGCACTGAAGCTTTCTTT. The chain joins TRBV19 to TRBJ1-1, with 8 nucleotides matching TRBD1. CDR3 length equals 14 residues. Losses at the gene ends were 4 bases for V and 4 bases for J; bases not matched to a gene: 5. Germline-derived CDR1 and CDR2 are LNHDA and SQIVND (reference sequence).

V is TRBV29-1 and J is TRBJ1-2; D may be TRBD1 (5 bases). Germline loops: CDR1 SQVTM, CDR2 ANQGSEA. V lost 4 bases and J lost 5, with 11 bases in between. The length of the CDR3 is 12 residues. CDR3 region: CSVGSGGYGYTF. DNA for the CDR3: TGCAGCGTTGGGTCCGGGGGTTATGGCTACACCTTC.

The chain joins TRBV5-6 to TRBJ2-1; TRBD2 aligns across 11 bases. The CDR3 loop spans 15 amino acids. CDR1 is SGHDT and CDR2 is YYEEEE in the germline V gene. The J segment lost 4 bases and the V segment lost 5 bases, leaving 5 bases of the junction unmatched. CDR3 sequence reads: CASRYTSGGYNEQFF. The CDR3 DNA reads as TGTGCCAGCAGGTATACTAGCGGGGGATACAATGAGCAGTTCTTC.

This rearrangement joins TRBV28 to TRBJ1-5; no definite D call. Trimming removed 5 bases at V and 11 bases at J, with 13 bases between. The CDR3 sequence is 12 residues long. CDR1 is MDHEN, CDR2 SYDVKM, per germline. The CDR3 protein is CASSLTHKTQHF. The CDR3 DNA follows: TGTGCCAGCAGTCTCACGCACAAGACCCAGCATTTT. Full variable domain (rest looked up from reference TRBV28 and TRBJ1-5): DVKVTQSSRYLVKRTGEKVFLECVQDMDHENMFWYRQDPGLGLRLIYFSYDVKMKEKGDIPEGYSVSREKKERFSLILESASTNQTSMYLCASSLTHKTQHFGDGTRLSIL.